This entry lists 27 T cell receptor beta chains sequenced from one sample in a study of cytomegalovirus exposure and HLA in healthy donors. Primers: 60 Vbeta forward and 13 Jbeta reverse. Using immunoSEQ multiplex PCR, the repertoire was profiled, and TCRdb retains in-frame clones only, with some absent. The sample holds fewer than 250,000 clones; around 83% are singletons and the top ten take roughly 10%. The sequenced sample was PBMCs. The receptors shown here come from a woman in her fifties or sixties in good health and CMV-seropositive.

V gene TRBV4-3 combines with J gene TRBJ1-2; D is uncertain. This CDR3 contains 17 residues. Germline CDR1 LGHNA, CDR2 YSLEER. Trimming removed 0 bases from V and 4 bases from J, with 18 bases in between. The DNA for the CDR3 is TGCGCCAGCAGCCAAGATGAGGGCGAGACGCAGTTCTATGGCTACACCTTC. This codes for CASSQDEGETQFYGYTF.

CDR3 loop: CASSQEDRESGYTF. In DNA form, the CDR3 reads TGCGCCAGCAGCCAAGAGGACAGGGAAAGTGGCTACACCTTC. The chain combines TRBV4-3 with TRBJ1-2, with 8 nucleotides matching TRBD1. Germline lookup yields CDR1 LGHNA and CDR2 YSLEER. The junction had 4 bases not matched to a gene; V was cut back by 0 bases and J by 7 bases. The CDR3 extends over 14 amino acids.

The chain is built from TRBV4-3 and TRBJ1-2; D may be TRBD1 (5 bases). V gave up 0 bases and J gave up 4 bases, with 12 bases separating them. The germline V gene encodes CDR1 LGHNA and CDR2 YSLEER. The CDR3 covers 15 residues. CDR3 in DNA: TGCGCCAGCAGCCAAGAACTCGCGGGGGGCTATGGCTACACCTTC. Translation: CASSQELAGGYGYTF.

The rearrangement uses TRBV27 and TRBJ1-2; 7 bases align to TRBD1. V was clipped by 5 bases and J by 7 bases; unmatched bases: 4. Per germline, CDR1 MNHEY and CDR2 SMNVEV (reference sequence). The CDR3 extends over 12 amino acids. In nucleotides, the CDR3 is TGTGCCAGCAGTGCCTACAGGGGTGGCTACACCTTC. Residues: CASSAYRGGYTF.

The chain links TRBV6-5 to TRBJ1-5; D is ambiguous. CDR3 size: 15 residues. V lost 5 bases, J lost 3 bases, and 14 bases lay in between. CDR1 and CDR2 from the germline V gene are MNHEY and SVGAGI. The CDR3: CASSLGGETNQPQHF. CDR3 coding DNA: TGTGCCAGCAGTCTTGGTGGGGAGACCAATCAGCCCCAGCATTTT.

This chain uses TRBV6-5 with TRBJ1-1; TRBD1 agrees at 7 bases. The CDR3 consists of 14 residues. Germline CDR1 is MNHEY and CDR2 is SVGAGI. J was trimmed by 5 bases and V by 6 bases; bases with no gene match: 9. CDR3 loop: CASRGRGVETEAFF. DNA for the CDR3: TGTGCCAGCAGGGGCAGGGGGGTAGAGACTGAAGCTTTCTTT.

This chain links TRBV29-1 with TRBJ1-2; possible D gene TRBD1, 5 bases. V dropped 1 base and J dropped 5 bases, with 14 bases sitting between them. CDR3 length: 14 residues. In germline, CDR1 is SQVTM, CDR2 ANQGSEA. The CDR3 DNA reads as TGCAGCGTTGAAGGGAGTTCCGGGGGGTATGGCTACACCTTC. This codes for CSVEGSSGGYGYTF.

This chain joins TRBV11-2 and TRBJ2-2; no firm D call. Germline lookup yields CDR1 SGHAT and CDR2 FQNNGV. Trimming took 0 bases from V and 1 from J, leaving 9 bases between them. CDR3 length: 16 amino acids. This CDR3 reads CASSLDLAGNTGELFF. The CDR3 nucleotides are TGTGCCAGCAGCTTAGATTTGGCAGGGAACACCGGGGAGCTGTTTTTT.

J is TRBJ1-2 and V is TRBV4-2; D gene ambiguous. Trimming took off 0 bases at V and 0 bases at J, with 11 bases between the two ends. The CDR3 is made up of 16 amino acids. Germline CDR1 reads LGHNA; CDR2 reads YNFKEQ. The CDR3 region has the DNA TGTGCCAGCAGCCAAGACAGTTCCTTTTCTAACTATGGCTACACCTTC. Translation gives CASSQDSSFSNYGYTF.

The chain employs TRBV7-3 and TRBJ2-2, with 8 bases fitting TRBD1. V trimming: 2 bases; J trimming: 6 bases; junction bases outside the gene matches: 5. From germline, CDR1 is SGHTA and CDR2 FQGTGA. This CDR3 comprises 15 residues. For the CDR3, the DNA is TGTGCCAGCAGCTTAGGACAGGGAAATCCCGGGGAGCTGTTTTTT. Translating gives CASSLGQGNPGELFF.

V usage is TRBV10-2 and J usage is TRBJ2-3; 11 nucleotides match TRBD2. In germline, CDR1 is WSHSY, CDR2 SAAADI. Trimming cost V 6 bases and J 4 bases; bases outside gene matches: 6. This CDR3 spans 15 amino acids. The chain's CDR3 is CASRDSGGASDTQYF. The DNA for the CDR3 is TGCGCCAGCAGGGATAGCGGGGGGGCGTCAGATACGCAGTATTTT.

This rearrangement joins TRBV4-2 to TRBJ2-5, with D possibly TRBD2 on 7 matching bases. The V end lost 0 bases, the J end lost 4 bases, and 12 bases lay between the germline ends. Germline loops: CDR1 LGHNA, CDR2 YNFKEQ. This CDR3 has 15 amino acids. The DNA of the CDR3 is TGTGCCAGCAGCCAAGAGGGGGGGCGGGCAGAGACCCAGTACTTC. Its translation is CASSQEGGRAETQYF.

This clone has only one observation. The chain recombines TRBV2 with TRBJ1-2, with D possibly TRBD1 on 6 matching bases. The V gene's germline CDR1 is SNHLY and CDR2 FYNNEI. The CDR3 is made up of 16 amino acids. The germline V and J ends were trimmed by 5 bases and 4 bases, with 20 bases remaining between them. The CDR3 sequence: CASSTSRRGAVYGYTF. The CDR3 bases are TGTGCCAGCAGTACCTCTCGCCGGGGGGCGGTCTATGGCTACACCTTC.

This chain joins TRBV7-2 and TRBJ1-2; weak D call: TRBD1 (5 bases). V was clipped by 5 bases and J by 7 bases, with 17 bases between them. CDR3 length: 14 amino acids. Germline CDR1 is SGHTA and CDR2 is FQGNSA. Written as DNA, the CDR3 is TGTGCCAGCAGCCCAATGCAGCAGGGCGGTGGCTACACCTTC. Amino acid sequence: CASSPMQQGGGYTF.

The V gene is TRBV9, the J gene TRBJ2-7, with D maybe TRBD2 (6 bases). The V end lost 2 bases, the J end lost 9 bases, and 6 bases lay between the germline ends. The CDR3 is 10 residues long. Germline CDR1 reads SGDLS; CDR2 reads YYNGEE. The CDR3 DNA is TGTGCCAGCAGCGTGGGGGGGCAGTACTTC. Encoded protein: CASSVGGQYF.

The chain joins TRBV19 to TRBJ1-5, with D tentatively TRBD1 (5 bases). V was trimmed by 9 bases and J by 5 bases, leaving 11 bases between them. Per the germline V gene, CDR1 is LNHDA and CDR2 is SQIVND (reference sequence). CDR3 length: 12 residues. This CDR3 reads CASQDSYQPQHF. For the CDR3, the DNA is TGTGCCAGCCAAGACAGTTATCAGCCCCAGCATTTT.

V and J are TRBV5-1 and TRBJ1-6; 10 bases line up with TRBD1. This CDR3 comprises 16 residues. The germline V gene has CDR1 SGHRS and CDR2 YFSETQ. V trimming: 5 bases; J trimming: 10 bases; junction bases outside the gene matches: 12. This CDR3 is CASRLTGGTDGSPLHF. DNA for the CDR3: TGCGCCAGCAGATTGACAGGGGGCACCGATGGATCACCCCTCCACTTT.

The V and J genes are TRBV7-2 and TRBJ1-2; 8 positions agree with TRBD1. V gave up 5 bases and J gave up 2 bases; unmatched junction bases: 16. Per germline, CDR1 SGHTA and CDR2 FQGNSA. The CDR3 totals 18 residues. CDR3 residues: CASSTGQGGFQGNYGYTF. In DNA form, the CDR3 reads TGTGCCAGCAGCACCGGACAGGGCGGGTTTCAGGGAAACTATGGCTACACCTTC. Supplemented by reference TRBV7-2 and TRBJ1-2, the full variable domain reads GAGVSQSPSNKVTEKGKDVELRCDPISGHTALYWYRQSLGQGLEFLIYFQGNSAPDKSGLPSDRFSAERTGGSVSTLTIQRTQQEDSAVYLCASSTGQGGFQGNYGYTFGSGTRLTVV.

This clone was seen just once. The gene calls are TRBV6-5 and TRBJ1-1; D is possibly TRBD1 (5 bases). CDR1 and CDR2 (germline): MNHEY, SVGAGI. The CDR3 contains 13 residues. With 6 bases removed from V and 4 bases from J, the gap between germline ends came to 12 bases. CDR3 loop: CASRGTVGTEAFF. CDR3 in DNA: TGTGCCAGCAGGGGGACTGTCGGCACTGAAGCTTTCTTT.

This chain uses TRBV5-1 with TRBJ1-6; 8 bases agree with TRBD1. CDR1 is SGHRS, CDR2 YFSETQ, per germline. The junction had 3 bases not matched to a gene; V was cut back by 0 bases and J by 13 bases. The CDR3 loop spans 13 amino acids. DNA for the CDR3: TGCGCCAGCAGCTTGGGACAGGGGTTGCCCCTCCACTTT. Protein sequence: CASSLGQGLPLHF.

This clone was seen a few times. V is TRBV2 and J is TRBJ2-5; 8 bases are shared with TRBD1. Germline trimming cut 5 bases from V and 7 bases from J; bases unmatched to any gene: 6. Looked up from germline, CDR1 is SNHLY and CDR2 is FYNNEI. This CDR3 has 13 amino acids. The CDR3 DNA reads TGTGCCAGCAGTCAAGGACAGGGAGGGACCCAGTACTTC. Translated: CASSQGQGGTQYF. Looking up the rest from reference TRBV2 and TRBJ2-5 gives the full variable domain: EPEVTQTPSHQVTQMGQEVILRCVPISNHLYFYWYRQILGQKVEFLVSFYNNEISEKSEIFDDQFSVERPDGSNFTLKIRSTKLEDSAMYFCASSQGQGGTQYFGPGTRLLVL.

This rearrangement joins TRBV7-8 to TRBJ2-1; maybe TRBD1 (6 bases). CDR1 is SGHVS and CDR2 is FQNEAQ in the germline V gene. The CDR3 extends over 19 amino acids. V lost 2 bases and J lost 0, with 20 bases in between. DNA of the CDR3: TGTGCCAGCAGCTTAAGGAGCAGGGGTCAGTGGAGCTCCTACAATGAGCAGTTCTTC. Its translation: CASSLRSRGQWSSYNEQFF.

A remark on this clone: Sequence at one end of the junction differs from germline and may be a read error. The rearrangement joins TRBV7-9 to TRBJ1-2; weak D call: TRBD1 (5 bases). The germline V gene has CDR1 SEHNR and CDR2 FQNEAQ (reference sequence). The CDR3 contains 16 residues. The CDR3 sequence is CSSSLVSEGVNYGYTF. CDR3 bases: TGTTCCAGCAGCTTAGTATCGGAAGGGGTCAACTATGGCTACACCTTC.

CDR3 bases: TGTGCCAGCAGCTTATCAGGGAACAATCAGCCCCAGCATTTT. This codes for CASSLSGNNQPQHF. V usage is TRBV7-6 and J usage is TRBJ1-5, with D maybe TRBD1 (5 bases). The CDR3 loop spans 14 amino acids. Between the trimmed V and J ends, which lost 2 bases and 3 bases, there was a span of 8 bases. Per the germline V gene, CDR1 is SGHVS and CDR2 is FNYEAQ.

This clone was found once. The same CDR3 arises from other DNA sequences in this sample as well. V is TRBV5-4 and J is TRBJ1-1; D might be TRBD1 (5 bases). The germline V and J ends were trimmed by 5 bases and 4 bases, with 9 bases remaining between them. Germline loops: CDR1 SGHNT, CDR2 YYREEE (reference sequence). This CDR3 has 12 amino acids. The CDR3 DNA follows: TGTGCCAGCAGTTTCGGGGGCACTGAAGCTTTCTTT. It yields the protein CASSFGGTEAFF.

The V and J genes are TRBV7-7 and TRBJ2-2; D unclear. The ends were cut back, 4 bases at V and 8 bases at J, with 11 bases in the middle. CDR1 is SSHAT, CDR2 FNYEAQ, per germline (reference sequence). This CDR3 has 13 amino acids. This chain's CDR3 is CASSSPSVGELFF. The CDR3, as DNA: TGTGCCAGCAGCTCCCCCTCGGTTGGGGAGCTGTTTTTT.

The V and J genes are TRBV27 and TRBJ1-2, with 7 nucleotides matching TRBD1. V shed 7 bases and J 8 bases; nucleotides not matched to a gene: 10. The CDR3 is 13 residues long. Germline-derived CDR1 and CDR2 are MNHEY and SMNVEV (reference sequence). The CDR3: CASILNRGWGYTF. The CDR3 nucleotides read TGTGCCAGCATTCTTAACAGGGGTTGGGGCTACACCTTC.